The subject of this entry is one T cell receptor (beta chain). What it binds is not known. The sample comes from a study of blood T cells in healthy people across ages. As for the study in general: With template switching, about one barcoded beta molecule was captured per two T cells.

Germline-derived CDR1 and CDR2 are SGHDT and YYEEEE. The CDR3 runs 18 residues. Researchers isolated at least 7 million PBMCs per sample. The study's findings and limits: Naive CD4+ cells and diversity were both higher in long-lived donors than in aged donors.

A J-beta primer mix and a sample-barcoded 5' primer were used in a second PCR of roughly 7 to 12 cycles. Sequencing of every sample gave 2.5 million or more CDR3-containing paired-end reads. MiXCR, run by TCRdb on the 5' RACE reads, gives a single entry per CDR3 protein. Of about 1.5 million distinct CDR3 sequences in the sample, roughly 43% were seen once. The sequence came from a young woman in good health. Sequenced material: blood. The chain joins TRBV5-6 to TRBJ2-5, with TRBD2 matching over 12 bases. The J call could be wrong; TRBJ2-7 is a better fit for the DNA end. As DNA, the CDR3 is TGTGCCAGCAGCTTGGGACTAGCGGGAGTATGGAGGACCCCCGAGCAGTACTTC. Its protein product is CASSLGLAGVWRTPEQYF.